A selection of T cell receptor beta chains follows, all from one sample in a study of T cell changes during pregnancy in multiple sclerosis. Only in-frame clones appear in the TCRdb table, and some are missing; sequencing was by immunoSEQ multiplex PCR. The repertoire consists of 35,000 to 45,000 clones, with over 85% occurring once and the leading ten covering around 1.3%. The sequenced sample was peripheral blood, obtained before pregnancy. The receptors here all came from a female donor with multiple sclerosis, enrolled in a pregnancy study. The CDR3 runs from the conserved cysteine through the conserved F or W. The D gene is left open where the match is weak. Some rows have no size entry. The others give once, few or many, or a class for an expanded clone.

D gene	J gene	V gene	clone size	CDR3 protein	CDR3 DNA
-	TRBJ1-1	TRBV14	-	CASSQEAEYTEAFF	TGTGCCAGCAGCCAAGAGGCGGAGTACACTGAAGCTTTCTTT
TRBD2	TRBJ2-3	TRBV7-9	-	CASSLGTSGLTDTQYF	TGTGCCAGCAGCTTAGGGACTAGCGGTCTCACAGATACGCAGTATTTT
TRBD1	TRBJ2-3	TRBV18	-	CASSPPRTGGKDTQYF	TGTGCCAGCTCACCACCAAGGACAGGGGGCAAAGATACGCAGTATTTT
TRBD1	TRBJ1-2	TRBV5-1	-	CASSGQGASYGYTF	TGCGCCAGCAGCGGACAGGGGGCGTCCTATGGCTACACCTTC
-	TRBJ2-1	TRBV11-2	-	CASSSGREFYNEQFF	TGTGCCAGCAGCTCCGGCCGGGAGTTCTACAATGAGCAGTTCTTC
-	TRBJ2-2	TRBV4-1	-	CASSPWEDTGELFF	TGCGCCAGCAGCCCATGGGAGGACACCGGGGAGCTGTTTTTT
-	TRBJ2-7	TRBV27	-	CASSPNSLHEQYF	TGTGCCAGCAGTCCGAACTCGCTCCACGAGCAGTACTTC
TRBD1	TRBJ2-7	TRBV19	-	CASSLRLTLGTGSYEQYF	TGTGCCAGTAGTCTAAGACTTACCCTCGGGACAGGGTCCTACGAGCAGTACTTC
TRBD2	TRBJ2-1	TRBV28	once	CASSLAGGYNEQFF	TGTGCCAGCAGTTTAGCGGGAGGCTACAATGAGCAGTTCTTC
-	TRBJ1-2	TRBV28	-	CASLGGGANYGYTF	TGTGCCAGCTTGGGGGGGGGAGCTAACTATGGCTACACCTTC
-	TRBJ2-5	TRBV28	-	CASSPPMRGEETQYF	TGTGCCAGCAGTCCCCCCATGCGGGGTGAGGAGACCCAGTACTTC
TRBD2	TRBJ2-3	TRBV28	-	CASSRGPYSGSVVGDTQYF	TGTGCCAGCAGTCGGGGCCCCTATAGCGGGAGCGTAGTTGGAGATACGCAGTATTTT
-	TRBJ1-2	TRBV18	-	CASSPSQAGYGYTF	TGTGCCAGCTCACCAAGTCAGGCGGGCTATGGCTACACCTTC
-	TRBJ1-4	TRBV7-9	-	CASSLVGGDNEKLFF	TGTGCCAGCAGCTTAGTTGGGGGGGATAATGAAAAACTGTTTTTT
-	TRBJ1-1	TRBV5-1	-	CASSSLIMNTEAFF	TGCGCCAGCAGCTCACTCATAATGAACACTGAAGCTTTCTTT
TRBD1	TRBJ2-3	TRBV4-2	medium-sized	CASSQRQGTGGSTDTQYF	TGTGCCAGCAGCCAAAGACAAGGGACAGGGGGGAGCACAGATACGCAGTATTTT
-	TRBJ1-1	TRBV18	few	CASSPNTRVDTEAFF	TGTGCCAGCTCACCAAACACGCGGGTGGACACTGAAGCTTTCTTT
-	TRBJ1-5	TRBV2	-	CASSERRSNQPQHF	TGTGCCAGCAGTGAACGGAGATCCAATCAGCCCCAGCATTTT
-	TRBJ2-5	TRBV5-1	-	CASSLGGAETQYF	TGCGCCAGCAGCTTGGGAGGAGCGGAGACCCAGTACTTC
TRBD1	TRBJ2-7	TRBV9	-	CASSVTTGAYEQYF	TGTGCCAGCAGCGTGACAACAGGGGCCTACGAGCAGTACTTC
TRBD1	TRBJ1-1	TRBV6-5	-	CASRPDRGGTEAFF	TGTGCCAGCAGACCGGACAGGGGAGGAACTGAAGCTTTCTTT
TRBD1	TRBJ2-7	TRBV5-6	-	CASSWHRDRNF	TGTGCCAGCAGCTGGCACCGGGACAGAAACTTC
TRBD2	TRBJ2-1	TRBV5-1	-	CASSQLGLAGIISYNEQFF	TGCGCCAGCAGCCAACTGGGACTAGCGGGAATTATCTCCTACAATGAGCAGTTCTTC
-	TRBJ1-4	TRBV7-2	-	CASSFRGQLQEKLFF	TGTGCCAGCAGCTTTAGGGGACAACTACAAGAAAAACTGTTTTTT
-	TRBJ2-2	TRBV5-5	once	CASSLAASNTGELFF	TGTGCCAGCAGCTTAGCGGCATCGAACACCGGGGAGCTGTTTTTT
TRBD1	TRBJ1-1	TRBV5-1	-	CASSLSPGTGTGDTEAFF	TGCGCCAGCAGCCTGAGTCCCGGGACAGGGACTGGCGACACTGAAGCTTTCTTT
TRBD1	TRBJ2-7	TRBV7-2	-	CASSPGQANYEQYF	TGTGCCAGCAGCCCGGGACAGGCAAACTACGAGCAGTACTTC
TRBD2	TRBJ2-7	TRBV5-4	-	CASSSAGTRPQLYEQYF	TGTGCCAGCAGCTCCGCCGGGACTAGGCCCCAGCTATACGAGCAGTACTTC
TRBD2	TRBJ2-7	TRBV2	-	CASRGVGLATLYEQYF	TGTGCCAGCAGGGGGGTCGGACTAGCGACTTTATACGAGCAGTACTTC
-	TRBJ1-4	TRBV5-5	-	CASSLQGGEGKLFF	TGTGCCAGCAGCCTACAGGGTGGGGAGGGAAAACTGTTTTTT
-	TRBJ2-2	TRBV5-1	-	CASSSTVANTGELFF	TGCGCCAGCAGCTCGACAGTCGCGAACACCGGGGAGCTGTTTTTT
-	TRBJ2-5	TRBV18	-	CASSPGVLETQYF	TGTGCCAGCTCACCCGGGGTTTTGGAGACCCAGTACTTC
-	TRBJ2-1	TRBV27	-	CASSLQGPYNEQFF	TGTGCCAGCAGCTTGCAGGGGCCCTACAATGAGCAGTTCTTC
-	TRBJ2-5	TRBV10-1	-	CASSVAYQGETQYF	TGCGCCAGCAGTGTGGCATACCAGGGGGAGACCCAGTACTTC
TRBD1	TRBJ2-3	TRBV5-5	-	CASRTTGQEITDTQYF	TGTGCCAGCCGCACAACTGGACAGGAGATCACAGATACGCAGTATTTT
TRBD2	TRBJ2-7	TRBV14	-	CASSHSQREAYEQYF	TGTGCCAGCAGCCATAGCCAGCGGGAGGCTTACGAGCAGTACTTC
-	TRBJ2-7	TRBV6-5	-	CASSYGQLNYEQYF	TGTGCCAGCAGTTACGGTCAACTGAACTACGAGCAGTACTTC
TRBD2	TRBJ2-7	TRBV27	-	CASSNPPPGGYEQYF	TGTGCCAGCAGCAACCCTCCGCCGGGGGGCTACGAGCAGTACTTC
TRBD2	TRBJ2-1	TRBV7-3	-	CASSPTGLANHEQFF	TGTGCCAGCAGCCCCACGGGACTAGCGAACCATGAGCAGTTCTTC
TRBD2	TRBJ2-1	TRBV7-2	-	CASSNSGSRPYNEQFF	TGTGCCAGCAGCAATAGCGGGAGTCGCCCCTACAATGAGCAGTTCTTC
TRBD2	TRBJ2-3	TRBV5-1	-	CASSKAGTDTQYF	TGCGCCAGCAGTAAAGCGGGAACAGATACGCAGTATTTT
TRBD1	TRBJ2-3	TRBV10-3	-	CAISGSGTGADTQYF	TGTGCCATCAGTGGATCTGGGACAGGCGCAGATACGCAGTATTTT
-	TRBJ2-7	TRBV5-6	-	CASSYGQGTYEQYF	TGTGCCAGCAGCTATGGCCAGGGGACCTACGAGCAGTACTTC
TRBD1	TRBJ1-1	TRBV7-6	-	CASSQAGTGPREAFF	TGTGCCAGCAGCCAAGCCGGGACAGGGCCTAGGGAAGCTTTCTTT
-	TRBJ2-1	TRBV7-9	-	CASSLAGASNEQFF	TGTGCCAGCAGCTTAGCGGGAGCCTCCAATGAGCAGTTCTTC
-	TRBJ2-7	TRBV30	once	CAWSPTGLPYEQYF	TGTGCCTGGAGTCCCACAGGGCTCCCCTACGAGCAGTACTTC
TRBD2	TRBJ2-7	TRBV10-3	-	CAISEETSVLDEQYF	TGTGCCATCAGTGAGGAGACTAGCGTTCTCGACGAGCAGTACTTC
-	TRBJ2-5	TRBV4-3	-	CASSQDPPSAVQETQYF	TGCGCCAGCAGCCAAGATCCCCCCTCGGCGGTCCAAGAGACCCAGTACTTC
-	TRBJ2-5	TRBV18	-	CASSPGVQETQYF	TGTGCCAGCTCACCAGGAGTGCAAGAGACCCAGTACTTC
-	TRBJ1-4	TRBV6-1	-	CASSEQYEKLFF	TGTGCCAGCAGTGAACAATATGAAAAACTGTTTTTT
-	TRBJ1-1	TRBV6-6	-	CASSYPPVDTEAFF	TGTGCCAGCAGTTACCCCCCTGTAGACACTGAAGCTTTCTTT
-	TRBJ1-3	TRBV29-1	-	CSGVTETGNTIYF	TGCAGCGGGGTGACAGAAACGGGAAACACCATATATTTT